A few counts support the clone carrying this T cell receptor beta chain. Antigen specificity is unknown. These data belong to a study of T-cell memory formation after mild COVID-19. Study context: TCR clusters were mostly confined to one donor each. Study-wide findings and caveats: CD4+ contracting clones were mainly CM and EM; CD8+ ones, EMRA. Day 15 to 85 contractors were CD4/CD8 balanced; later expanders leaned CD4+.

The CDR3 runs 14 residues. V lost 7 bases and J lost 1, with 13 bases in between. Amplification by 5'RACE using constant-segment primers produced TCR alpha and TCR beta cDNA libraries that carried sample barcodes and UMIs. MiXCR was run by TCRdb on the 5' RACE reads, yielding one entry per CDR3 protein. The sample holds 430,000 or so distinct CDR3 sequences, about 23% seen once. Sequenced material: PBMCs or a T cell subset sorted from them (not recorded which). This sequence joins TRBV12-3 or TRBV12-4 and TRBJ1-1, with D tentatively TRBD1 (5 bases). This TCR derives from an adult woman who had mild COVID-19 (a few samples of this study predate the infection). Cell type and time point are not known. CDR3 region: CASTSEGTNTEAFF. In DNA form, the CDR3 reads TGTGCCAGCACCTCGGAAGGGACGAACACTGAAGCTTTCTTT.